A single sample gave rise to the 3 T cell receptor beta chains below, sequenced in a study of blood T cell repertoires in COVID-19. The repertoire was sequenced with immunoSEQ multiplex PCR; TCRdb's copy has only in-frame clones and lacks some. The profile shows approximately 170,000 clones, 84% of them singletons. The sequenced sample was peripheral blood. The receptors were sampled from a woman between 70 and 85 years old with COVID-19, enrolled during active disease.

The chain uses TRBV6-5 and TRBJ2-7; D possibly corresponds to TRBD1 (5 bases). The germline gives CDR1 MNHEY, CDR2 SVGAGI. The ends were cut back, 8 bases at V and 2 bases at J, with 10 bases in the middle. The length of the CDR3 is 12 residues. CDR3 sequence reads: CASGRVPYEQYF. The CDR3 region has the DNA TGTGCCAGCGGCAGGGTTCCCTACGAGCAGTACTTC.

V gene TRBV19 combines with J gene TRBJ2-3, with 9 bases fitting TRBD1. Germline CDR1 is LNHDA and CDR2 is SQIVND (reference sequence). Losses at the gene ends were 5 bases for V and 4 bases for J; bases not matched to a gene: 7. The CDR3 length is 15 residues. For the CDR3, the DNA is TGTGCCAGTAGTCCTGGGGGACAGGGCCCAGATACGCAGTATTTT. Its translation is CASSPGGQGPDTQYF.

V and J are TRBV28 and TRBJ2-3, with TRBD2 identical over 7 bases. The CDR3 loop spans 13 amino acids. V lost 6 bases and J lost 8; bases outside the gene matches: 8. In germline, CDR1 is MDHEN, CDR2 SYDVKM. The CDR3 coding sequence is TGTGCCAGCAGAACGGGGGGAGGCAGTACGCAGTATTTT. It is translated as CASRTGGGSTQYF.